Shown below are 7 T cell receptor beta chains from a single sample sequenced in a study of multiple sclerosis patients with progressive multifocal leukoencephalopathy. The sample's time point: around 13 months of natalizumab therapy. TCRdb's table, derived via immunoSEQ multiplex PCR, lists solely in-frame clones and lacks some. This sample has more than 20,000 clones, with approximately 90% found just once. The specimen was PBMCs, collected from a patient treated with natalizumab. Every receptor here comes from a man aged 30-40 years with multiple sclerosis.

V gene TRBV6-1 combines with J gene TRBJ2-7, with a tentative D call TRBD1 (6 bases). This CDR3 has 15 amino acids. Looked up from germline, CDR1 is MNHNS and CDR2 is SASEGT. The ends were cut back, 0 bases at V and 3 bases at J, with 12 bases in the middle. The DNA for the CDR3 is TGTGCCAGCAGTGAAGCGGGGCAGGGGCTCTACGAGCAGTACTTC. Translating it yields CASSEAGQGLYEQYF.

This clone showed up just once. The chain uses TRBV7-2 and TRBJ1-2; 8 nucleotides agree with TRBD1. Looked up from germline, CDR1 is SGHTA and CDR2 is FQGNSA. Trimming took 1 base from V and 5 from J; bases not matched to a gene: 6. The CDR3 is 15 residues long. This CDR3 reads CASSLVGQGGYGYTF. Written as DNA, the CDR3 is TGTGCCAGCAGCTTAGTCGGACAGGGAGGGTATGGCTACACCTTC.

The chain recombines TRBV25-1 with TRBJ2-2; the match to TRBD2 covers 12 bases. The length of the CDR3 is 14 residues. The germline V gene encodes CDR1 MGHDK and CDR2 SYGVNS. V shed 6 bases, J shed 6 bases, and the junction held 2 bases outside the gene matches. The CDR3 loop is CASRRLAGAGELFF. The DNA for the CDR3 is TGTGCCAGCAGGAGACTAGCGGGAGCCGGGGAGCTGTTTTTT.

On this clone: Germline and junction disagree at one end, which may indicate a read error. Other DNA sequences in this sample translate to the same CDR3. The chain recombines TRBV7-2 with TRBJ2-3; a possible D gene is TRBD2 (5 bases). Germline CDR1 SGHTA, CDR2 FQGNSA. The CDR3 contains 19 residues. CDR3: CASSLALSLGRAKADTQYF. CDR3 DNA: TGCGCCAGCAGCTTAGCGCTAAGCCTCGGTCGGGCAAAGGCAGATACGCAGTATTTT.

V usage is TRBV7-2 and J usage is TRBJ1-4, with D hard to call. The CDR3 consists of 12 residues. Germline values: CDR1 SGHTA, CDR2 FQGNSA. V was clipped by 3 bases and J by 4 bases, with 3 bases between them. CDR3 in DNA: TGTGCCAGCAGCTTCCTTAATGAAAAACTGTTTTTT. Encoded protein: CASSFLNEKLFF.

This chain connects TRBV9 to TRBJ1-1; 10 nucleotides agree with TRBD1. CDR1 is SGDLS and CDR2 is YYNGEE in the germline V gene. V dropped 0 bases and J dropped 0; count of bases not matched to a gene: 5. This CDR3 region has 17 residues. The CDR3 spells CASSVAPGTGVNTEAFF. The CDR3 DNA is TGTGCCAGCAGCGTAGCCCCCGGGACAGGGGTGAACACTGAAGCTTTCTTT.

The V call is TRBV29-1, the J call TRBJ2-5; 9 bases align to TRBD1. The better agreement between TRBJ2-7 and the DNA end casts doubt on the J call. The CDR3 spans 14 residues. The germline CDR1 and CDR2 sequences are SQVTM and ANQGSEA. CDR3 region: CSAATGGSLYEQYF. The CDR3 coding sequence is TGCAGCGCCGCTACAGGGGGCTCTCTTTACGAGCAGTACTTC.